These 3 T cell receptor beta chains share one sample of origin, sequenced in a study of T cell changes during pregnancy in multiple sclerosis. The table came from immunoSEQ multiplex PCR; TCRdb's copy has only in-frame clones and leaves some out. Of tens of thousands of clones detected, 85% to 90% appear once; the ten largest clones hold less than 0.7%. Sequences were derived from CD4+ T cells from peripheral blood mononuclear cells, sampled in the first trimester of pregnancy. These receptors all stem from a female donor with multiple sclerosis, enrolled in a pregnancy study.

The chain employs TRBV6-6 and TRBJ2-7, with 13 bases that match TRBD2. CDR3 length: 15 residues. From germline, CDR1 is MNHNY and CDR2 SVGAGI (reference sequence). With 2 bases clipped from V and 8 bases from J, the junction kept 6 bases outside the gene matches. The CDR3, as DNA: TGTGCCAGCAGTTACAACGGACTAGCGGGAGTAAAGCAGTACTTC. It yields the protein CASSYNGLAGVKQYF.

This chain connects TRBV18 to TRBJ1-1, with 7 positions matching TRBD1. The germline V gene has CDR1 KGHSH and CDR2 LQKENI. This CDR3 contains 15 residues. J gave up 4 bases and V 2 bases, and 7 bases lay outside the gene matches. The CDR3 spells CASSPRQGTGTEAFF. The CDR3 DNA sequence: TGTGCCAGCTCACCAAGACAGGGCACCGGCACTGAAGCTTTCTTT.

V gene TRBV29-1 combines with J gene TRBJ2-3; 7 bases fit TRBD2. Germline V gene data show CDR1 as SQVTM and CDR2 as ANQGSEA. V lost 7 bases and J lost 1; bases outside the gene matches: 8. This CDR3 spans 14 amino acids. The CDR3: CSGVAAGGTDTQYF. The CDR3 DNA follows: TGCAGCGGGGTGGCGGCGGGAGGCACAGATACGCAGTATTTT.